The 6 T cell receptor beta chains in this list originate from one sample, sequenced in a study of CD8+ T cells in alopecia areata. As the sequencing template, cDNA was produced by extracting RNA and reverse transcribing it. The table came from immunoSEQ multiplex PCR; TCRdb's copy has only in-frame clones and leaves some out. This sample has approximately 150,000 clones; over 80% occur once, and the top ten carry about 16%. Here the sequenced sample was CD8+ T cells sorted from blood, taken at week 0. These receptors all stem from a human donor with alopecia areata.

This clone has more than one count but fewer than ten. This chain links TRBV6-1 with TRBJ2-1, with D uncertain. The CDR3 is 8 amino acids. CDR1 MNHNS and CDR2 SASEGT come from the germline V gene. V lost 8 bases to trimming and J lost 9 bases, with 2 bases between them. CDR3: CASAEQFF. In DNA form, the CDR3 reads TGTGCCAGCGCTGAGCAGTTCTTC.

The rearrangement uses TRBV7-9 and TRBJ2-7; D not resolved. V lost 5 bases and J lost 6, with 20 bases in between. The germline V gene has CDR1 SEHNR and CDR2 FQNEAQ (reference sequence). The CDR3 covers 15 residues. The CDR3 coding sequence is TGTGCCAGCAGCCCCGAGGTAGGGATTCATGGCGAGCAGTACTTC. Translated, it gives CASSPEVGIHGEQYF.

This clone was seen a few times. CDR3 in amino acids: CASTGGHSPPSSYNEQFF. CDR3 sequence (DNA): TGTGCCAGCACCGGGGGACACTCCCCCCCCAGCTCCTACAATGAGCAGTTCTTC. The J gene is TRBJ2-1, the V gene TRBV21-1. TRBV21-1 constitutes a pseudogene. The CDR3 consists of 18 residues.

The chain couples TRBV13 to TRBJ1-6; TRBD1 aligns across 8 bases. Germline loops: CDR1 PRHDT, CDR2 FYEKMQ (reference sequence). The junction had 5 bases not matched to a gene; V was cut back by 7 bases and J by 3 bases. CDR3 length equals 15 residues. CDR3 sequence reads: CASTDRGFYNSPLHF. CDR3 coding DNA: TGTGCCAGCACCGACAGGGGTTTCTATAATTCACCCCTCCACTTT.

The chain employs TRBV29-1 and TRBJ2-1; D is tentatively TRBD1 or TRBD2 (5 bases each). This CDR3 region has 15 residues. V gave up 8 bases and J gave up 0 bases, with 17 bases separating them. Germline assignment: CDR1 SQVTM and CDR2 ANQGSEA. The CDR3 DNA sequence: TGCAGCCTCTCCGGGACCGAGAGCTCCTACAATGAGCAGTTCTTC. Amino acids: CSLSGTESSYNEQFF.

The chain joins TRBV9 to TRBJ2-3, with D hard to call. CDR3 length equals 13 residues. Germline CDR1 and CDR2: SGDLS and YYNGEE. V shed 4 bases and J shed 2 bases, with 8 bases lying between them. Here the CDR3 reads CASSPPATDTQYF. The CDR3 region has the DNA TGTGCCAGCAGCCCCCCGGCCACAGATACGCAGTATTTT. The full variable domain, completed using reference TRBV9 and TRBJ2-3, is DSGVTQTPKHLITATGQRVTLRCSPRSGDLSVYWYQQSLDQGLQFLIQYYNGEERAKGNILERFSAQQFPDLHSELNLSSLELGDSALYFCASSPPATDTQYFGPGTRLTVL.